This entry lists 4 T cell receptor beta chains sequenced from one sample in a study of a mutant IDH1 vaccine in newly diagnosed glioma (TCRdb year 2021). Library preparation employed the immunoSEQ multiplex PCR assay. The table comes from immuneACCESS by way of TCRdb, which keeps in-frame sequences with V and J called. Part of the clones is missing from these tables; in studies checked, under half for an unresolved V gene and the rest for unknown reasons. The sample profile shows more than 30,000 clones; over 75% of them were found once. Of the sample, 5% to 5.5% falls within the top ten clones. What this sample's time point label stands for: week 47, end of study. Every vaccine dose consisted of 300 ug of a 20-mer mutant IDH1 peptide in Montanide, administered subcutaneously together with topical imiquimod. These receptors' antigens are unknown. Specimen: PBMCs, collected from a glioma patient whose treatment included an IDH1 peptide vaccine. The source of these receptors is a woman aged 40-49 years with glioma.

This CDR3 is CSVGGMSYNEQFF. DNA of the CDR3: TGCAGCGTTGGTGGAATGTCCTACAATGAGCAGTTCTTC. The rearrangement uses TRBV29-1 and TRBJ2-1, with D hard to call. Germline V gene sequence: CDR1 SQVTM, CDR2 ANQGSEA. The CDR3 contains 13 residues. V was shortened by 4 bases and J by 1 base, with 8 bases between the two germline ends.

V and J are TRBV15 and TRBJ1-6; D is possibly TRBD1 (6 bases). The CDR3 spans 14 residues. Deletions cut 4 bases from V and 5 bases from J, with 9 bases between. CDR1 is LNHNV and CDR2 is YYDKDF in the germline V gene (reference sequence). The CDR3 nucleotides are TGTGCCACCAGCAAACAGGGCAATAATTCACCCCTCCACTTT. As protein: CATSKQGNNSPLHF.

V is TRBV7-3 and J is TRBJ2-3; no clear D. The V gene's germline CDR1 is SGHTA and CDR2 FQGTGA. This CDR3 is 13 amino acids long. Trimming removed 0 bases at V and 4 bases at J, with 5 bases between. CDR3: CASSLTLADTQYF. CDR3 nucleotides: TGTGCCAGCAGCTTAACGTTGGCAGATACGCAGTATTTT.

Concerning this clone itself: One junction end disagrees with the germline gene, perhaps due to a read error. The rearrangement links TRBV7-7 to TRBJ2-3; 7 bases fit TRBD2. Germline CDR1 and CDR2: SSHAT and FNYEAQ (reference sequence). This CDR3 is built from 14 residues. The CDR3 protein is CASSQRGNTDTQYF. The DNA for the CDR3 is TGTGCTAGCAGTCAGCGGGGCAACACAGATACGCAGTATTTT. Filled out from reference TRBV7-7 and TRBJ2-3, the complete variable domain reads GAGVSQSPRYKVTKRGQDVTLRCDPISSHATLYWYQQALGQGPEFLTYFNYEAQPDKSGLPSDRFSAERPEGSISTLTIQRTEQRDSAMYRCASSQRGNTDTQYFGPGTRLTVL.